These T cell receptor beta chains were read from a single sample in a study of molecular identifiers for immune sequencing clone quantification. TCRdb re-called the PCR reads through MiXCR, storing one row per CDR3 protein. The sample yields 490,000 or so distinct CDR3 sequences, about 21% seen once. Source material: naive CD8+ T cells from blood, with Jurkat cell RNA spiked in. All receptors come from a human donor in good health. Some libraries in this study had Jurkat cell RNA spiked in. Each CDR3 is given with its conserved first and last residue. The order of the fields is V gene, J gene, D gene, clone size, CDR3 DNA, CDR3 protein. D genes are given only for firm matches. For some rows the clone size is stated as once, few or many, or as a class when expanded; others skip it.

TRBV4-2	TRBJ2-1	TRBD2	.	TGTGCCAGCAGCCAGGCGCTAGCGGAGCCTAACAATGAGCAGTTCTTC	CASSQALAEPNNEQFF
TRBV6-1	TRBJ1-5	.	.	TGTGCCAGCAGTGAAACAGGATGGGGGCAGCCCCAGCATTTT	CASSETGWGQPQHF
TRBV5-3	TRBJ2-5	.	.	TGTGCCAGCAGCTTGGTACCGAGCCAAGAGACCCAGTACTTC	CASSLVPSQETQYF
TRBV19	TRBJ1-5	.	few	TGTGCCAGTAGTCCGGCCCGACATGGGGAGATATTAGCTTATCAGCCCCAGCATTTT	CASSPARHGEILAYQPQHF
TRBV6-5	TRBJ2-7	.	.	TGTGCCAGCGGTGCCCGGGACCGCCTCGTCTACGAGCAGTACTTC	CASGARDRLVYEQYF
TRBV6-5	TRBJ2-1	.	.	TGTGCCAGCCGCGGACAGATTTACAATGAGCAGTTCTTC	CASRGQIYNEQFF
TRBV20-1	TRBJ1-3	TRBD1	few	TGCAGTGCTAGGGGTGGGGGACCCGGGACAGCTAAAAACACCATATATTTT	CSARGGGPGTAKNTIYF
TRBV5-6	TRBJ2-7	.	many	TGTGCCAGCAGCTTGGCGGCCAGCCGACTCCCCTACGAGCAGTACTTC	CASSLAASRLPYEQYF
TRBV12-3/TRBV12-4	TRBJ1-2	.	few	TGTGCCAGCAGTAAAACAGAGGGGCGGGGAGCATATGGCTACACCTTC	CASSKTEGRGAYGYTF
TRBV18	TRBJ2-3	.	.	TGTGCCAGCTCACCAGTCGACACAGATACGCAGTATTTT	CASSPVDTDTQYF
TRBV30	TRBJ2-1	.	few	TGTGCCTGGAGTGTGTTAGCAGACTACAATGAGCAGTTCTTC	CAWSVLADYNEQFF
TRBV19	TRBJ1-6	.	.	TGTGCCAGTAGTATTGGGCGCTGGGCTGATTCACCCCTCCACTTT	CASSIGRWADSPLHF
TRBV28	TRBJ2-1	.	many	TGTGCCAGCAGTTTTAGGACAGCTTCTTTTAATGAGCAGTTCTTC	CASSFRTASFNEQFF
TRBV12-3/TRBV12-4	TRBJ2-7	.	.	TGTGCCAGCAGTCCCCGGCCTGGGGACGAGCAGTACTTC	CASSPRPGDEQYF
TRBV10-3	TRBJ2-5	.	.	TGTGCCATCAGTGACTTGGGGGGCCAAGAGACCCAGTACTTC	CAISDLGGQETQYF
TRBV20-1	TRBJ2-1	TRBD2	few	TGCAGTGCTCAAAAACCGGGACTAGCTTACAATGAGCAGTTCTTC	CSAQKPGLAYNEQFF
TRBV20-1	TRBJ2-2	TRBD2	many	TGCAGTGCTAGAGATCTCACTAGCGGGAGCCCCGGGGAGCTGTTTTTT	CSARDLTSGSPGELFF
TRBV13	TRBJ1-2	TRBD1	.	TGTGCCAGCAGCTTAGGACAGGGGTTCGACCCTAACTATGGCTACACCTTC	CASSLGQGFDPNYGYTF
TRBV4-3	TRBJ1-6	.	.	TGCGCCAGCAGCCAGGGGTCGGCCTATAATTCACCCCTCCACTTT	CASSQGSAYNSPLHF
TRBV29-1	TRBJ2-3	TRBD1	many	TGCAGCGTCGTTAGGACAGGGACACTGTCTACAGATACGCAGTATTTT	CSVVRTGTLSTDTQYF
TRBV5-1	TRBJ2-7	.	.	TGCGCCAGCAGCTTTGACAGCTCCTACGTGCAGTACTTC	CASSFDSSYVQYF
TRBV6-2/TRBV6-3	TRBJ2-2	.	.	TGTGCCAGCAGTTACGGGACCAAATCCGCGAACACCGGGGAGCTGTTTTTT	CASSYGTKSANTGELFF